A selection of T cell receptor beta chains follows, all from one sample in a study of shared clonotypes between healthy human individuals. Clones were read by immunoSEQ multiplex PCR, and TCRdb kept only the in-frame ones, dropping some. The table shows 1 million to 1.2 million clones, with around 77% occurring only once. The sample was memory CD4+ T cells from PBMCs. The receptors come from a man between 18 and 29 years old in good health. Some clones in this sample may be carry-over from other donors' samples. The CDR3 runs from the conserved cysteine through the conserved F or W. The order of the fields is CDR3 length, J gene, V gene, CDR3 protein.

CDR3 length: 15
J gene: TRBJ2-7
V gene: TRBV2
CDR3 protein: CASSDRQQGFYEQYF

CDR3 length: 16
J gene: TRBJ2-1
V gene: TRBV11-2
CDR3 protein: CASSSRLAAHHNEQFF

CDR3 length: 15
J gene: TRBJ1-4
V gene: TRBV5-4
CDR3 protein: CASSPGLRTNEKLFF

CDR3 length: 12
J gene: TRBJ2-5
V gene: TRBV30
CDR3 protein: CAWSVVLGTQYF

CDR3 length: 14
J gene: TRBJ1-1
V gene: TRBV18
CDR3 protein: CASSLQGLNTEAFF

CDR3 length: 13
J gene: TRBJ2-7
V gene: TRBV7-9
CDR3 protein: CASSFPGGYEQYF

CDR3 length: 15
J gene: TRBJ1-2
V gene: TRBV6-5
CDR3 protein: CASRKASGPSYGYTF

CDR3 length: 13
J gene: TRBJ1-5
V gene: TRBV19
CDR3 protein: CASDRGGKQPQHF

CDR3 length: 17
J gene: TRBJ2-2
V gene: TRBV4-3
CDR3 protein: CASSQDRGQGSTGELFF

CDR3 length: 15
J gene: TRBJ2-7
V gene: TRBV4-3
CDR3 protein: CASSQAYQPSYEQYF

CDR3 length: 14
J gene: TRBJ1-2
V gene: TRBV9
CDR3 protein: CASSVGPLTGGYTF

CDR3 length: 13
J gene: TRBJ1-2
V gene: TRBV9
CDR3 protein: CASSNTANYGYTF

CDR3 length: 16
J gene: TRBJ2-5
V gene: TRBV11-2
CDR3 protein: CASSLGLAGYAETQYF

CDR3 length: 16
J gene: TRBJ2-5
V gene: TRBV28
CDR3 protein: CASSSPRGDSQETQYF

CDR3 length: 16
J gene: TRBJ2-3
V gene: TRBV28
CDR3 protein: CASSTTFPSSTDTQYF

CDR3 length: 17
J gene: TRBJ2-1
V gene: TRBV7-2
CDR3 protein: CASSSRLAGGRYNEQFF

CDR3 length: 13
J gene: TRBJ1-1
V gene: TRBV7-9
CDR3 protein: CASSILVNTEAFF

CDR3 length: 14
J gene: TRBJ2-7
V gene: TRBV27
CDR3 protein: CASSSRAQSYEQYF

CDR3 length: 16
J gene: TRBJ1-4
V gene: TRBV6-4
CDR3 protein: CASTLRRQGAYEKLFF

CDR3 length: 14
J gene: TRBJ2-7
V gene: TRBV2
CDR3 protein: CASSDSRSVSEQYF

CDR3 length: 15
J gene: TRBJ2-7
V gene: TRBV7-9
CDR3 protein: CASSFLGGTSYEQYF

CDR3 length: 15
J gene: TRBJ2-3
V gene: TRBV27
CDR3 protein: CASRGTSGKPDTQYF

CDR3 length: 16
J gene: TRBJ2-2
V gene: TRBV6-5
CDR3 protein: CASSYSTSGRSGELFF

CDR3 length: 13
J gene: TRBJ1-2
V gene: TRBV19
CDR3 protein: CASKRDEVYGYTF

CDR3 length: 14
J gene: TRBJ1-2
V gene: TRBV11-2
CDR3 protein: CASSLVESGYGYTF

CDR3 length: 13
J gene: TRBJ2-2
V gene: TRBV30
CDR3 protein: CAWSAGNTGELFF

CDR3 length: 15
J gene: TRBJ1-4
V gene: TRBV18
CDR3 protein: CASSPSGSTNEKLFF

CDR3 length: 16
J gene: TRBJ2-5
V gene: TRBV12-5
CDR3 protein: CASGLASGTGQETQYF

CDR3 length: 15
J gene: TRBJ2-1
V gene: TRBV10-1
CDR3 protein: CARMDGTSGSSDQFF

CDR3 length: 17
J gene: TRBJ2-1
V gene: TRBV28
CDR3 protein: CASSEGGAGGAYNEQFF

CDR3 length: 15
J gene: TRBJ2-3
V gene: TRBV5-1
CDR3 protein: CASSLDTAGGDTQYF

CDR3 length: 14
J gene: TRBJ1-3
V gene: TRBV5-1
CDR3 protein: CASSLAGSGNTIYF

CDR3 length: 14
J gene: TRBJ2-1
V gene: TRBV28
CDR3 protein: CASSSERSWDEQFF

CDR3 length: 14
J gene: TRBJ1-3
V gene: TRBV19
CDR3 protein: CASSNGGSGNTIYF

CDR3 length: 14
J gene: TRBJ2-7
V gene: TRBV7-2
CDR3 protein: CASSLGRGSYEQYF

CDR3 length: 13
J gene: TRBJ2-1
V gene: TRBV29-1
CDR3 protein: CSVASSLYNEQFF

CDR3 length: 16
J gene: TRBJ1-1
V gene: TRBV7-8
CDR3 protein: CASSFFRDPRATEAFF

CDR3 length: 15
J gene: TRBJ2-2
V gene: TRBV2
CDR3 protein: CASSEGTRTAGELFF

CDR3 length: 13
J gene: TRBJ1-1
V gene: TRBV7-3
CDR3 protein: CASSFQLNTEAFF

CDR3 length: 13
J gene: TRBJ2-4
V gene: TRBV7-9
CDR3 protein: CASSLAGDDIQYF

CDR3 length: 13
J gene: TRBJ1-4
V gene: TRBV6-5
CDR3 protein: CASSIGQEGKLFF